The subject of this entry is one T cell receptor (beta chain). The data were taken from a study of T cell changes during pregnancy in multiple sclerosis. In germline, CDR1 is MNHEY, CDR2 SMNVEV (reference sequence). Trimming removed 5 bases from V and 1 base from J, with 11 bases in between. The CDR3 loop spans 14 amino acids. The repertoire was sequenced with immunoSEQ multiplex PCR; TCRdb's copy has only in-frame clones and lacks some. Seen here are 85,000 to 100,000 clones, around 92% observed once, and the top ten hold 2% to 3%. The gene calls are TRBV27 and TRBJ1-1; the D gene is possibly TRBD1 (5 bases). The sequencing used peripheral blood, collected in the first trimester of pregnancy. The clonotype originates from a female donor with multiple sclerosis, enrolled in a pregnancy study. CDR3 sequence (DNA): TGTGCCAGCAGTCCCCGACAGAGGAACACTGAAGCTTTCTTT. It yields the protein CASSPRQRNTEAFF.